This record concerns one T cell receptor (beta chain) sequence. The antigen is unknown. This entry comes from a study of blood T cells in healthy people across ages. A sample-barcoded 5' primer and a J-beta primer mix were used in a second PCR of about 7 to 12 cycles. TCRdb called the 5' RACE reads again in MiXCR, with one record for every CDR3 protein. The sample lists about 1.1 million distinct CDR3 sequences, about two fifths seen once, with about an eighth in the top ten. The V gene's germline CDR1 is MNHEY and CDR2 SMNVEV (reference sequence). This CDR3 comprises 15 residues. The ends were cut back, 6 bases at V and 0 bases at J, with 11 bases in the middle. Study results and caveats: Researchers said unsorted PBMCs prevented a conclusive naive versus antigen-experienced comparison.

The receptor's source is a man between 18 and 29 years old in good health. The sequenced material came from blood. This sequence joins TRBV27 and TRBJ1-4; D is undetermined. The CDR3 region is CASRPNMATNEKLFF. The CDR3 DNA is TGTGCCAGCAGACCCAACATGGCAACTAATGAAAAACTGTTTTTT.